Listed below are T cell receptor beta chains from one sample, sequenced in a study of T cells after yellow fever vaccination. A single record per CDR3 protein comes from TCRdb applying MiXCR to the 5' RACE reads. The sample lists roughly 310,000 distinct CDR3 sequences; 7.5% to 9% were seen once. Specimen: PBMCs, collected on the day of the first yellow fever vaccination. The source of these receptors is a man aged 18 to 35 who received the YFV17D yellow fever vaccine. Both conserved end residues are part of each CDR3. Each record gives: D gene, V gene, J gene, clone size, CDR3 DNA, CDR3 protein. The D gene is left open where the match is weak. Clone size, where shown, is once, few, many, or a class for clones that have expanded.

TRBD2	TRBV3-1	TRBJ2-7	many	TGTGCCAGCAGCCAAGTGATCATGGGACTAGCGGGGACTCGCTACGAGCAGTACTTC	CASSQVIMGLAGTRYEQYF
.	TRBV7-9	TRBJ1-1	few	TGTGCCAGCAGCTCGGACTGGGGAGATGAAGCTTTCTTT	CASSSDWGDEAFF
.	TRBV6-5	TRBJ1-2	.	TGTGCCAGCAGTTACTCGCGGGGTAACTATGGCTACACCTTC	CASSYSRGNYGYTF
.	TRBV7-2	TRBJ2-6	.	TGTGCCAGCAGCTTAGCGCTGACAGCCCTGGTCTCTGGGGCCAACGTCCTGACTTTC	CASSLALTALVSGANVLTF
.	TRBV6-5	TRBJ1-1	many	TGTGCCAGCAGTTACGCGGTAGCGGGCACTGAAGCTTTCTTT	CASSYAVAGTEAFF
.	TRBV20-1	TRBJ2-3	few	TGCAGTGCTAGTCTCCTCACCGGGGGCCCTAGCACAGATACGCAGTATTTT	CSASLLTGGPSTDTQYF
.	TRBV7-2	TRBJ2-7	many	TGTGCCAGCAGCTTACTCCGGGCTTTTACGTGGGAGCAGTACTTC	CASSLLRAFTWEQYF
.	TRBV3-1	TRBJ2-5	.	TGTGCCAGCAGCCAAGCACGAAACCAAGAGACCCAGTACTTC	CASSQARNQETQYF
TRBD2	TRBV7-9	TRBJ2-3	.	TGTGCCAGCAGCGTTCCGGGGCGGGGGGGCCCAGATACGCAGTATTTT	CASSVPGRGGPDTQYF
.	TRBV5-6	TRBJ1-1	few	TGTGCCAGCAGCTTGGCAGGGATGAATCTCAACACTGAAGCTTTCTTT	CASSLAGMNLNTEAFF
.	TRBV3-1	TRBJ1-1	few	TGTGCCAGCAGCCAAGTCCCCGGTGGCACTGAAGCTTTCTTT	CASSQVPGGTEAFF
TRBD1	TRBV7-9	TRBJ1-2	few	TGTGCCAGCAGCCCCCGAGGGACAGCAGCTAACTATGGCTACACCTTC	CASSPRGTAANYGYTF
.	TRBV7-9	TRBJ1-1	few	TGTGCCACCCACAGGGCGGAAGCTTTCTTT	CATHRAEAFF
TRBD1	TRBV27	TRBJ1-5	.	TGTGCCAGCAAGGTCGGACAGGGTAATCAGCCCCAGCATTTT	CASKVGQGNQPQHF
.	TRBV9	TRBJ2-7	few	TGTGCCAGCAGCGCGGAGGGCTACGAGCAGTACTTC	CASSAEGYEQYF
.	TRBV3-1	TRBJ1-6	.	TGTGCCAGCAGCCAAGCGTTTTCCCTCTATAATTCACCCCTCCACTTT	CASSQAFSLYNSPLHF
.	TRBV5-1	TRBJ1-1	.	TGCGCCAGCAGCATTACAGGTGAGAACACTGAAGCTTTCTTT	CASSITGENTEAFF
.	TRBV11-2	TRBJ1-1	few	TGTGCCAGCAGCTTAGCCTGGGCGAAGAACACTGAAGCTTTCTTT	CASSLAWAKNTEAFF
.	TRBV5-4	TRBJ1-1	.	TGTGCCAGCAGCTTGGCAGGGTTCAACACTGAAGCTTTCTTT	CASSLAGFNTEAFF
.	TRBV5-4	TRBJ1-6	.	TGTGCCAGCAGCATTGGGAGGGTAACCGCTTCACCCCTCCACTTT	CASSIGRVTASPLHF
.	TRBV7-9	TRBJ2-2	.	TGTGCCAGCAGTCAACAGGCAGGCGGGGAGCTGTTTTTT	CASSQQAGGELFF
.	TRBV5-8	TRBJ1-5	few	TGTGCCAGCAGCTTGGCCGAAGAAAGGCCCCAGCATTTT	CASSLAEERPQHF
.	TRBV9	TRBJ1-6	.	TGTGCCAGCAGCGTGGCCGGGGTGGGTTCACCCCTCCACTTT	CASSVAGVGSPLHF
.	TRBV20-1	TRBJ2-7	.	TGCAGTGCTAGACGGGCAGGAGGCTTCGACGAGCAGTACTTC	CSARRAGGFDEQYF
.	TRBV6-1	TRBJ2-2	many	TGTGCCAGCAATACCGCGGGGCCCGGGGAGCTGTTTTTT	CASNTAGPGELFF
TRBD1	TRBV2	TRBJ2-1	many	TGTGCCAGCAGTCCGACCGAGACAGGGTGGCATGAGCAGTTCTTC	CASSPTETGWHEQFF
TRBD1	TRBV5-1	TRBJ1-2	many	TGTGCCAGCAGTCTCGGACAGGGCAACTATGGCTACACCTTC	CASSLGQGNYGYTF